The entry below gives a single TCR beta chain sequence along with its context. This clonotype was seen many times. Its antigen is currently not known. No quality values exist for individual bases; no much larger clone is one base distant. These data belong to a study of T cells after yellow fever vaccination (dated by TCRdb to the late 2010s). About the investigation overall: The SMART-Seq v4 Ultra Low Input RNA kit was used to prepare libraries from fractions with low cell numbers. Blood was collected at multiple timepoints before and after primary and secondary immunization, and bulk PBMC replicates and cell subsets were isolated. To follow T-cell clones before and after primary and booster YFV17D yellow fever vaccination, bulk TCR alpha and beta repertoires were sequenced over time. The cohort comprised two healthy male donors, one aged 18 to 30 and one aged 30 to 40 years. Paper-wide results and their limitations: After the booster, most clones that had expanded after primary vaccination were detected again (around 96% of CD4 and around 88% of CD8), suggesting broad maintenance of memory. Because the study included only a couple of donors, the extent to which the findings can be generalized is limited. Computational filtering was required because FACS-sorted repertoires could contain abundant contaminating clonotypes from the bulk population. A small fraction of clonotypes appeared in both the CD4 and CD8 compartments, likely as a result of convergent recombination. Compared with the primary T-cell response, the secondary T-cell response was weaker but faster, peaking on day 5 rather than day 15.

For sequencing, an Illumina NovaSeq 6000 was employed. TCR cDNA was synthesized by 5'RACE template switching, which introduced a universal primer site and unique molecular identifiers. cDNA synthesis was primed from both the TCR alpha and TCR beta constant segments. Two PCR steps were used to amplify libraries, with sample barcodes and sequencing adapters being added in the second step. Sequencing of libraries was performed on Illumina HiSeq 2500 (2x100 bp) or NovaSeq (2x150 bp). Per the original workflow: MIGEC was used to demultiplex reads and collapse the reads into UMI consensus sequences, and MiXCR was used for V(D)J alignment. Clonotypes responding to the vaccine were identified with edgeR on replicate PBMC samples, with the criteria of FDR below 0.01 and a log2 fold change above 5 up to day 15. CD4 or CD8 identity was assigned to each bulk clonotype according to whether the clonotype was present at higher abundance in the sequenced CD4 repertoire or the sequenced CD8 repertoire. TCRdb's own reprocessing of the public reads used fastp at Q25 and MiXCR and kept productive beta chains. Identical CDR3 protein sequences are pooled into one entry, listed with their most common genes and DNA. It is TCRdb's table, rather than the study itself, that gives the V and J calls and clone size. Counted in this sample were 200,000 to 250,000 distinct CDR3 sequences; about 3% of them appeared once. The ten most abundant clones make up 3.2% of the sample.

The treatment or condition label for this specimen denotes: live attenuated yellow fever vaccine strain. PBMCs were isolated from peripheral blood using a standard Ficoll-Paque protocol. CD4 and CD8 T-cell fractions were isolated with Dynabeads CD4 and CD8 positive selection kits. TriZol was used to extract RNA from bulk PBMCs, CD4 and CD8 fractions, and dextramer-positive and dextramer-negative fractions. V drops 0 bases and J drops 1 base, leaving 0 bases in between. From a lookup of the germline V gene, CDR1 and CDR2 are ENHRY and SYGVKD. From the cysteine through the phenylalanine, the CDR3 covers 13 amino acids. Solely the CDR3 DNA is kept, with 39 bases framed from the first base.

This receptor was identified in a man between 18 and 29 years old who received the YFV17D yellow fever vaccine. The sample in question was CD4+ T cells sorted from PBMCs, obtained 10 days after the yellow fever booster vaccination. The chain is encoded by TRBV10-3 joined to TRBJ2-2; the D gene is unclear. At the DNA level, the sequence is TGTGCCATCAGTGAGTCGAACACCGGGGAGCTGTTTTTT. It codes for CAISESNTGELFF.